These 28 T cell receptor beta chains came from one sample sequenced in a study of blood T cell repertoires in COVID-19. The table came from immunoSEQ multiplex PCR; TCRdb's copy has only in-frame clones and leaves some out. The data contain about 180,000 clones, 80% to 90% of them singletons. The sample was peripheral blood. The receptors were gathered from a middle-aged man with active or convalescent COVID-19.

V gene TRBV5-1 combines with J gene TRBJ2-5, with 12 bases aligning to TRBD1. V lost 2 bases and J lost 4; bases outside the gene matches: 6. The CDR3 covers 16 residues. Germline V lookup: CDR1 SGHRS, CDR2 YFSETQ. CDR3 DNA: TGCGCCAGCAGCTTCGTCGGGGACAGGGGGCGAGAGACCCAGTACTTC. Translating gives CASSFVGDRGRETQYF.

This clone came up once. The J gene is TRBJ1-2, the V gene TRBV7-9; maybe TRBD1 (6 bases). The length of the CDR3 is 15 residues. V was pared by 4 bases and J by 0 bases, with 12 bases between. Germline CDR1 is SEHNR and CDR2 is FQNEAQ (reference sequence). CDR3 nucleotide sequence: TGTGCCAGCAGCTCCCGGGACACAGCTAACTATGGCTACACCTTC. Translation: CASSSRDTANYGYTF.

The chain joins TRBV5-1 to TRBJ1-4; D is possibly TRBD1 (5 bases). V lost 4 bases to trimming and J lost 5 bases, with 15 bases between them. The CDR3 runs 15 residues. From germline, CDR1 is SGHRS and CDR2 YFSETQ. In nucleotides, the CDR3 is TGCGCCAGCAGCGCGACCGGGACTCTCAATGAAAAACTGTTTTTT. This sequence encodes CASSATGTLNEKLFF.

The genes are TRBV30 and TRBJ1-5, with a possible D match to TRBD1 (5 bases). The CDR3 has 13 residues. Trimming pared 2 bases from V and 7 bases from J, leaving 12 bases between. Germline loops: CDR1 GTSNPN, CDR2 SVGIG (reference sequence). Here the CDR3 DNA reads TGTGCCTGGAGTATCCAGGGCTGGCAGCCCCAGCATTTT. Its translation is CAWSIQGWQPQHF. The full variable domain, with the rest looked up from reference TRBV30 and TRBJ1-5, is SQTIHQWPATLVQPVGSPLSLECTVEGTSNPNLYWYRQAAGRGLQLLFYSVGIGQISSEVPQNLSASRPQDRQFILSSKKLLLSDSGFYLCAWSIQGWQPQHFGDGTRLSIL.

This chain links TRBV27 with TRBJ1-5; D uncertain. CDR1 and CDR2 (germline): MNHEY, SMNVEV (reference sequence). V was shortened by 5 bases and J by 6 bases, with 8 bases between the two germline ends. The CDR3 totals 12 residues. The CDR3 coding sequence is TGTGCCAGCAGTGGTTACGGTCAGCCCCAGCATTTT. It specifies CASSGYGQPQHF.

The gene calls are TRBV5-5 and TRBJ1-5; D uncertain. This CDR3 is 13 amino acids long. V was clipped by 0 bases and J by 7 bases, with 8 bases between them. The germline CDR1 and CDR2 sequences are SGHKS and YYEKEE (reference sequence). CDR3 coding DNA: TGTGCCAGCAGCTTGGAGCGAAGGCAGCCCCAGCATTTT. This gives the protein CASSLERRQPQHF.

This clone is a singleton in its sample. This chain uses TRBV24-1 with TRBJ2-1; 11 bases are a match to TRBD2. Unmatched junction bases numbered 3, after V lost 2 bases and J lost 4 bases. The germline CDR1 and CDR2 sequences are KGHDR and SFDVKD. This CDR3 contains 16 residues. The CDR3: CATSDYTSGSYNEQFF. The CDR3 nucleotides are TGTGCCACCAGTGATTATACTAGCGGGAGTTACAATGAGCAGTTCTTC.

The rearrangement joins TRBV5-1 to TRBJ2-1; D is perhaps TRBD1 (6 bases). Looked up from germline, CDR1 is SGHRS and CDR2 is YFSETQ. This CDR3 is built from 16 residues. V was pared by 2 bases and J by 6 bases, with 18 bases between. The CDR3 protein is CASSFSVGGLGNEQFF. As DNA, the CDR3 is TGCGCCAGCAGCTTCAGTGTAGGGGGTTTAGGCAATGAGCAGTTCTTC.

This sequence joins TRBV19 and TRBJ1-2, with TRBD1 matching over 7 bases. Germline values: CDR1 LNHDA, CDR2 SQIVND (reference sequence). J was trimmed by 7 bases and V by 5 bases; bases with no gene match: 7. The CDR3 spans 13 residues. The CDR3 DNA follows: TGTGCCAGTAGTTCTCTTGACAGGGTTGGCTACACCTTC. Translating it yields CASSSLDRVGYTF.

V is TRBV19 and J is TRBJ2-7; D is perhaps TRBD1 (5 bases). Trimming pared 1 base from V and 3 bases from J, leaving 7 bases between. Germline CDR1 LNHDA, CDR2 SQIVND (reference sequence). This CDR3 has 13 residues. The CDR3 coding sequence is TGTGCCAGTAGTATAGCCCAGGGCTACGAGCAGTACTTC. It is translated as CASSIAQGYEQYF. The full variable domain, with the rest looked up from reference TRBV19 and TRBJ2-7, is DGGITQSPKYLFRKEGQNVTLSCEQNLNHDAMYWYRQDPGQGLRLIYYSQIVNDFQKGDIAEGYSVSREKKESFPLTVTSAQKNPTAFYLCASSIAQGYEQYFGPGTRLTVT.

This clone has a handful of counts. The gene calls are TRBV12-3 or TRBV12-4 and TRBJ2-7; 7 bases are a match to TRBD1. CDR3 size: 13 residues. V shed 5 bases and J 6 bases; nucleotides not matched to a gene: 7. Here the CDR3 reads CASSPRRGSEQYF. The CDR3 DNA reads TGTGCCAGCAGTCCGCGCAGGGGGAGCGAGCAGTACTTC.

CDR3 sequence reads: CASILQGGYGYTF. The CDR3 nucleotides are TGTGCCAGCATCCTACAGGGGGGCTATGGCTACACCTTC. This chain connects TRBV12-3 or TRBV12-4 to TRBJ1-2; 8 bases are shared with TRBD1. The CDR3 has 13 amino acids. V lost 7 bases and J lost 4; bases outside the gene matches: 5.

The gene calls are TRBV5-1 and TRBJ2-7; D not resolved. V gave up 0 bases and J gave up 6 bases, with 10 bases separating them. The CDR3 runs to 13 residues. CDR1 is SGHRS, CDR2 YFSETQ, per germline. CDR3 region: CASSLEAPAEQYF. In nucleotides, the CDR3 is TGCGCCAGCAGCTTGGAAGCGCCGGCCGAGCAGTACTTC.

The rearrangement links TRBV7-2 to TRBJ2-3, with D unresolved. Trimming removed 1 base from V and 4 bases from J, with 15 bases in between. The V gene's germline CDR1 is SGHTA and CDR2 FQGNSA. This CDR3 comprises 16 residues. This CDR3 reads CASSLVVGQHADTQYF. The CDR3 DNA is TGTGCCAGCAGCTTAGTTGTGGGCCAGCACGCAGATACGCAGTATTTT.

This clone occurred a few times. The V gene is TRBV5-6, the J gene TRBJ1-1; 7 nucleotides match TRBD1. Germline assignment: CDR1 SGHDT and CDR2 YYEEEE. The CDR3 sequence is 15 residues long. Germline trimming cut 4 bases from V and 4 bases from J; bases unmatched to any gene: 10. The CDR3 here is CASSPFTGAGTEAFF. For the CDR3, the DNA is TGTGCCAGCAGCCCATTCACAGGGGCGGGCACTGAAGCTTTCTTT.

The chain combines TRBV5-4 with TRBJ2-7; 8 positions agree with TRBD2. Per the germline V gene, CDR1 is SGHNT and CDR2 is YYREEE (reference sequence). The CDR3 is 14 residues long. With 4 bases clipped from V and 3 bases from J, the junction kept 6 bases outside the gene matches. The CDR3 DNA is TGTGCCAGCAGCACGGGACTAGGGAACTACGAGCAGTACTTC. Residues: CASSTGLGNYEQYF.

The chain recombines TRBV5-1 with TRBJ1-5; 10 bases fit TRBD1. The CDR3 length is 14 residues. J lost 5 bases, V lost 5 bases, and 4 bases had no gene match. CDR1 is SGHRS and CDR2 is YFSETQ in the germline V gene. DNA for the CDR3: TGCGCCAGCAGTACCGGGACAGGGGATCAGCCCCAGCATTTT. Its protein product is CASSTGTGDQPQHF.

Comments on this clone: The sample carries other DNA sequences with the same CDR3. This CDR3 is CASSLEGGGYEQYF. Written as DNA, the CDR3 is TGTGCCAGCAGCTTAGAGGGAGGGGGCTACGAGCAGTACTTC. The chain uses TRBV7-9 and TRBJ2-7; TRBD2 is a possible D gene (7 bases). Trimming cost V 1 base and J 3 bases, with 10 bases left between them. The CDR3 loop spans 14 amino acids. Germline CDR1 reads SEHNR; CDR2 reads FQNEAQ (reference sequence). The entire variable domain, with the rest obtained from reference TRBV7-9 and TRBJ2-7, is as follows: DTGVSQNPRHKITKRGQNVTFRCDPISEHNRLYWYRQTLGQGPEFLTYFQNEAQLEKSRLLSDRFSAERPKGSFSTLEIQRTEQGDSAMYLCASSLEGGGYEQYFGPGTRLTVT.

The sample holds a few counts of this clone. The rearrangement links TRBV6-5 to TRBJ2-2; 7 bases match TRBD1. The CDR3 length is 15 residues. V was pared by 6 bases and J by 4 bases, with 8 bases of the junction left unmatched. Per the germline V gene, CDR1 is MNHEY and CDR2 is SVGAGI. The CDR3 reads CASRSPGQTTGELFF. The CDR3 DNA sequence: TGTGCCAGCAGAAGTCCGGGACAGACCACCGGGGAGCTGTTTTTT.

This clone was observed a single time. This rearrangement joins TRBV6-2 or TRBV6-3 to TRBJ2-1, with 8 positions matching TRBD1. This CDR3 contains 16 residues. After removal of 5 bases from V and 2 bases from J, the junction contained 8 bases not matched to a gene. Germline loops: CDR1 MNHEY, CDR2 SVGEGT. CDR3 DNA sequence: TGTGCCAGCAGTCAACGGGACAGGCTAACCTACAATGAGCAGTTCTTC. This sequence encodes CASSQRDRLTYNEQFF.

V and J are TRBV3-1 (or the pseudogene TRBV3-2) and TRBJ1-5; perhaps TRBD1 as D (6 bases). CDR3 size: 17 residues. V was pared by 4 bases and J by 1 base, with 17 bases between. Germline CDR1 and CDR2: LGHDT and YNNKEL (reference sequence). The CDR3 DNA reads TGTGCCAGCAGCCTTTCCGGGACACGGAGGAGCAATCAGCCCCAGCATTTT. It translates to CASSLSGTRRSNQPQHF.

The V gene is TRBV11-2, the J gene TRBJ1-2; 9 bases fit TRBD1. Germline lookup yields CDR1 SGHAT and CDR2 FQNNGV. There are 14 residues in the CDR3. V was clipped by 8 bases and J by 3 bases; unmatched bases: 7. The CDR3 DNA sequence: TGTGCCAGCCAAAGGGACAGGGTGGACTATGGCTACACCTTC. Its protein is CASQRDRVDYGYTF.

This chain connects TRBV6-5 to TRBJ1-6; 10 bases are shared with TRBD1. The CDR3 spans 16 residues. Germline CDR1 is MNHEY and CDR2 is SVGAGI. Trimming at V came to 1 base and at J to 9 bases, leaving 6 bases not matched to a gene. The DNA for the CDR3 is TGTGCCAGCAGTTACTTCACCGGGACAGGGGCTTCACCCCTCCACTTT. It specifies CASSYFTGTGASPLHF.

The gene calls are TRBV28 and TRBJ1-6, with D uncertain. Germline assignment: CDR1 MDHEN and CDR2 SYDVKM. This CDR3 is 14 amino acids long. Trimming took off 5 bases at V and 9 bases at J, with 14 bases between the two ends. CDR3 loop: CASSTEGLSSPLHF. The CDR3 nucleotides are TGTGCCAGCAGTACGGAGGGTCTTAGTTCACCCCTCCACTTT.

In DNA form, the CDR3 reads TGTGCCAGCGGCCCTGGAGCCTTCGGCACAGATACGCAGTATTTT. This gives the protein CASGPGAFGTDTQYF. The V call is TRBV11-2, the J call TRBJ2-3; D gene uncertain. CDR1 SGHAT and CDR2 FQNNGV come from the germline V gene. The CDR3 sequence is 15 residues long. V lost 8 bases and J 1 base, leaving 16 bases between the germline ends.

This sequence joins TRBV6-2 or TRBV6-3 and TRBJ1-2, with D possibly TRBD1 on 6 matching bases. Trimming removed 2 bases from V and 8 bases from J, with 18 bases in between. This CDR3 has 15 residues. Per germline, CDR1 MNHEY and CDR2 SVGEGT. The CDR3 is CASSYGQSNVWGYTF. In DNA, the CDR3 is TGTGCCAGCAGTTACGGACAGAGTAATGTCTGGGGCTACACCTTC.

The V and J genes are TRBV12-5 and TRBJ2-7; 9 bases agree with TRBD2. The ends lost 0 bases at V and 6 bases at J; junction bases unmatched: 9. Per the germline V gene, CDR1 is LGHNT and CDR2 is FRNRAP. The CDR3 extends over 16 amino acids. CDR3 DNA sequence: TGTGCTAGTGGTTTGGTAAAGCCTAGCGGGAATCGCGAGCAGTACTTC. Protein: CASGLVKPSGNREQYF. The variable domain in full, with the rest retrieved from reference TRBV12-5 and TRBJ2-7, is DARVTQTPRHKVTEMGQEVTMRCQPILGHNTVFWYRQTMMQGLELLAYFRNRAPLDDSGMPKDRFSAEMPDATLATLKIQPSEPRDSAVYFCASGLVKPSGNREQYFGPGTRLTVT.

This chain uses TRBV28 with TRBJ2-1; TRBD1 agrees at 10 bases. V lost 3 bases and J lost 2; bases outside the gene matches: 4. The CDR3 is made up of 16 amino acids. Germline CDR1 is MDHEN and CDR2 is SYDVKM. The CDR3 DNA reads TGTGCCAGCAGTTTGCCGACAGGGGGCGCCTACAATGAGCAGTTCTTC. Translation gives CASSLPTGGAYNEQFF.